The 16 T cell receptor beta chains given below trace back to one sample, sequenced in a study of shared clonotypes between healthy human individuals. The protocol was immunoSEQ multiplex PCR, while the TCRdb copy is restricted to in-frame clones and leaves out a portion. The sample includes approximately 470,000 clones, around 80% of them seen just once. The sequencing input was PBMCs. The origin of the receptors is a woman between 40 and 50 years old in good health. Some clones in this sample may be carry-over from other donors' samples.

The sample holds many counts of this clone. The chain combines TRBV19 with TRBJ2-3; D gene ambiguous. The germline V gene encodes CDR1 LNHDA and CDR2 SQIVND (reference sequence). Trimming stripped 5 bases from V and 2 bases from J, with 8 bases between. The length of the CDR3 is 13 residues. As DNA, the CDR3 is TGTGCCAGTAGTTGGACCCTCACAGATACGCAGTATTTT. Its protein product is CASSWTLTDTQYF. Drawing the rest from reference TRBV19 and TRBJ2-3, the complete variable domain is DGGITQSPKYLFRKEGQNVTLSCEQNLNHDAMYWYRQDPGQGLRLIYYSQIVNDFQKGDIAEGYSVSREKKESFPLTVTSAQKNPTAFYLCASSWTLTDTQYFGPGTRLTVL.

The rearrangement uses TRBV7-2 and TRBJ2-1; 10 nucleotides align to TRBD2. Germline CDR1 SGHTA, CDR2 FQGNSA. After removal of 4 bases from V and 6 bases from J, the junction contained 9 bases not matched to a gene. This CDR3 is 16 amino acids long. The CDR3 sequence: CASSSLAGVRGNEQFF. CDR3 DNA sequence: TGTGCCAGCAGCTCCCTAGCGGGAGTTCGGGGCAATGAGCAGTTCTTC.

The chain has TRBV28 and TRBJ2-1; 9 nucleotides line up with TRBD2. Germline assignment: CDR1 MDHEN and CDR2 SYDVKM. This CDR3 has 17 residues. With V trimmed by 6 bases and J by 1 base, 10 bases remained unmatched. CDR3 in DNA: TGTGCCAGCAGGAAAGCGGGAGGATCCGCTTCCTACAATGAGCAGTTCTTC. Its translation: CASRKAGGSASYNEQFF.

This clone was observed many times. The DNA of the CDR3 is TGCGCCAGCAGCTTGGCTAGCGGGAGGGCCACCGGGGAGCTGTTTTTT. It translates to CASSLASGRATGELFF. The chain links TRBV5-1 to TRBJ2-2; 12 nucleotides line up with TRBD2. Losses at the gene ends were 0 bases for V and 4 bases for J; bases not matched to a gene: 1. Germline CDR1 is SGHRS and CDR2 is YFSETQ. The CDR3 loop spans 16 amino acids.

This rearrangement joins TRBV11-3 to TRBJ2-2; D is possibly TRBD2 (6 bases). Germline V gene data show CDR1 as SGHNT and CDR2 as YENEEA. The CDR3 is 13 amino acids. With 5 bases removed from V and 6 bases from J, the gap between germline ends came to 10 bases. CDR3 region: CASSPGGPGELFF. The CDR3 coding sequence is TGTGCCAGCAGCCCCGGAGGGCCCGGGGAGCTGTTTTTT.

The chain recombines TRBV6-1 with TRBJ1-5; D is possibly TRBD1 (5 bases). Germline loops: CDR1 MNHNS, CDR2 SASEGT. Trimming took off 0 bases at V and 5 bases at J, with 11 bases between the two ends. The CDR3 length is 15 residues. CDR3 sequence: CASSEAGGVYQPQHF. In nucleotides, the CDR3 is TGTGCCAGCAGTGAAGCGGGAGGGGTCTATCAGCCCCAGCATTTT.

J is TRBJ2-1 and V is TRBV28; D unresolved. Germline loops: CDR1 MDHEN, CDR2 SYDVKM. The CDR3 loop spans 14 amino acids. The V and J ends lost 6 bases and 7 bases respectively, with 16 bases between them. CDR3 in amino acids: CASSQVGLRNEQFF. The CDR3 DNA reads as TGTGCCAGCAGCCAAGTCGGGCTTCGGAATGAGCAGTTCTTC.

This clone showed up just once. The chain joins TRBV27 to TRBJ2-3, with 9 positions matching TRBD1. V trimming: 1 base; J trimming: 5 bases; junction bases outside the gene matches: 1. Germline CDR1 is MNHEY and CDR2 is SMNVEV (reference sequence). This CDR3 is 14 amino acids long. The chain's CDR3 is CASSLYRGQDTQYF. For the CDR3, the DNA is TGTGCCAGCAGTTTATACAGGGGGCAAGATACGCAGTATTTT.

J is TRBJ2-2 and V is TRBV9; the match to TRBD2 covers 7 bases. Germline assignment: CDR1 SGDLS and CDR2 YYNGEE. The CDR3 is made up of 15 amino acids. The junction had 4 bases not matched to a gene; V was cut back by 0 bases and J by 5 bases. The CDR3 loop is CASSVVGEGTGELFF. The CDR3 DNA reads TGTGCCAGCAGCGTAGTCGGGGAGGGAACCGGGGAGCTGTTTTTT.

This sequence joins TRBV7-2 and TRBJ1-2; 12 bases fit TRBD1. In germline, CDR1 is SGHTA, CDR2 FQGNSA. V trimming: 1 base; J trimming: 7 bases; junction bases outside the gene matches: 4. This CDR3 has 15 residues. The CDR3: CASSLGGTGGPGYTF. CDR3 nucleotide sequence: TGTGCCAGCAGCTTAGGGGGGACAGGGGGCCCTGGCTACACCTTC.

The gene calls are TRBV4-1 and TRBJ2-7; 11 bases agree with TRBD2. CDR3 length: 16 residues. Trimming removed 1 base from V and 0 bases from J; junction bases left unmatched: 2. CDR1 MGHRA and CDR2 YSYEKL come from the germline V gene. CDR3 residues: CASSQGLAGISYEQYF. CDR3 DNA: TGCGCCAGCAGCCAAGGACTAGCGGGAATCTCCTACGAGCAGTACTTC.

This clone was detected only once. Here the CDR3 reads CASSWRGGEDTQYF. In DNA, the CDR3 is TGTGCCAGCAGCTGGAGGGGGGGCGAAGATACGCAGTATTTT. The rearrangement joins TRBV5-4 to TRBJ2-3; D is possibly TRBD2 (7 bases). The CDR3 has 14 amino acids. Germline V gene sequence: CDR1 SGHNT, CDR2 YYREEE (reference sequence). Trimming left V 3 bases short and J 5 bases short, with 13 bases between.

The chain carries TRBV30 and TRBJ1-1, with a weak D call TRBD1 (6 bases). V was trimmed by 2 bases and J by 1 base, leaving 23 bases between them. CDR1 is GTSNPN and CDR2 is SVGIG in the germline V gene (reference sequence). The CDR3 is 18 residues long. As DNA, the CDR3 is TGTGCCTGGAGTTCCCCGAGGGGGTTCGGGGGAGCGAACACTGAAGCTTTCTTT. Its protein product is CAWSSPRGFGGANTEAFF.

The chain recombines TRBV5-1 with TRBJ2-7; no reliable D call. The CDR3 runs 13 residues. Germline CDR1 and CDR2: SGHRS and YFSETQ. V was clipped by 4 bases and J by 11 bases, with 19 bases between them. This chain's CDR3 is CASSEPGLNKEYF. CDR3 nucleotides: TGCGCCAGCAGCGAACCGGGCCTCAATAAAGAGTACTTC.

With respect to this clone: Other DNA variants within this sample encode the same CDR3. V is TRBV5-1 and J is TRBJ2-5, with D hard to call. This CDR3 is 12 amino acids long. Germline CDR1 reads SGHRS; CDR2 reads YFSETQ. Trimming stripped 2 bases from V and 2 bases from J, with 4 bases between. The CDR3 sequence is CASSFGQETQYF. The DNA for the CDR3 is TGCGCCAGCAGCTTTGGGCAAGAGACCCAGTACTTC.

The genes are TRBV6-1 and TRBJ1-1, with TRBD1 as a possible D gene (5 bases). This CDR3 comprises 13 residues. Deletions cut 2 bases from V and 7 bases from J, with 11 bases between. Germline V lookup: CDR1 MNHNS, CDR2 SASEGT. The CDR3 reads CASSEWGEGEAFF. The CDR3 DNA sequence: TGTGCCAGCAGTGAATGGGGGGAGGGTGAAGCTTTCTTT.